This TCR beta chain stems from a study of shared clonotypes between healthy human individuals. Study in general: Samples came from a couple of female and a few male donors aged 18 to 49.

Some 27,000 T cell genomes, or approximately 0.2 ug DNA, went into the sorted-subset replicate PCRs. Original processing notes: ImmunoSEQ gave junction-only sequences without quality scores, so filtering differed. Clones were read by immunoSEQ multiplex PCR, and TCRdb kept only the in-frame ones, dropping some. V, J and clone size derive from that table, while D and trimming were established from the DNA sequence. The sample lists over a million clones; 98% to 99% were seen once. J was trimmed by 9 bases and V by 4 bases; bases with no gene match: 12. From germline, CDR1 is SGHTA and CDR2 FQGTGA. This CDR3 is built from 16 residues.

This receptor was taken from a man under 40 in good health. The chain recombines TRBV7-3 with TRBJ2-1, with 10 bases aligning to TRBD2. The sample taken for sequencing was naive CD4+ T cells sorted from blood. Described subset: CD45RA+ positively selected. The CDR3 here is CASSWVGTSARGEQFF. The CDR3, as DNA: TGTGCCAGCAGCTGGGTGGGGACTAGCGCGAGGGGTGAGCAGTTCTTC.